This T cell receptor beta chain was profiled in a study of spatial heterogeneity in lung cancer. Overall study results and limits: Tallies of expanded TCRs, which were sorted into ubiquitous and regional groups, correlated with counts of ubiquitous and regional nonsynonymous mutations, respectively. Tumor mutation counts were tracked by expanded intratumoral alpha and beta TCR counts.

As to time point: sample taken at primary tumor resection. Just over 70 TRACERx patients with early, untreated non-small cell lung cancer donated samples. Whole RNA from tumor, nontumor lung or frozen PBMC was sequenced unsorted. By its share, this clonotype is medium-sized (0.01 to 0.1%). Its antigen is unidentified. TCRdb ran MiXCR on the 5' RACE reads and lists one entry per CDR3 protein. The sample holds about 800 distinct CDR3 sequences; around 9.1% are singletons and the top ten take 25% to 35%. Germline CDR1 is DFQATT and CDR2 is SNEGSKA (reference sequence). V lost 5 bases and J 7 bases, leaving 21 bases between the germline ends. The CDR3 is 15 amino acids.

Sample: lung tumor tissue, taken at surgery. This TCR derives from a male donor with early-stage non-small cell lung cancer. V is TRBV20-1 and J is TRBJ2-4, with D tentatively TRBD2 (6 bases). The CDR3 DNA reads TGCAGTGCTCCCTCCCCGGGCGGGGATCGGAACATTCAGTACTTC. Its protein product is CSAPSPGGDRNIQYF.